This T cell receptor beta chain came from a study of OX40 agonist ivuxolimab in advanced cancers. Study in general: The study treated patients with ivuxolimab, an agonistic anti-OX40 (CD134) antibody. Three patients showed partial responses: one hepatocellular carcinoma and two cutaneous melanoma cases. Study results and limitations: The expanded peripheral T cells' antigen specificity was not determined.

In the case of this clone: The target antigen is unknown.

The CDR3 covers 14 residues. Per the germline V gene, CDR1 is MRHNA and CDR2 is SNTAGT. With 2 bases clipped from V and 7 bases from J, the junction kept 0 bases outside the gene matches. The assay was immunoSEQ multiplex PCR, and TCRdb's table has in-frame clones only and misses some. The sample has around 25,000 clones, around 80% seen once. Sampling of blood occurred at baseline, cycle 4 day 1, and cycle 7 day 1. This sample comprised CD4+ or CD8+ T cells sorted from blood, obtained in a trial of the OX40 agonist ivuxolimab. The chain uses TRBV6-4 and TRBJ2-1; TRBD2 agrees at 12 bases. This sequence originates from an adult with an advanced solid tumor such as melanoma, head and neck, liver or kidney cancer. CDR3 amino acids: CASSDTSGRNEQFF. The CDR3 coding sequence is TGTGCCAGCAGTGACACTAGCGGGAGGAATGAGCAGTTCTTC.